These 26 T cell receptor beta chains share one sample of origin, sequenced in a study of blood T cell repertoires in COVID-19. Data came from immunoSEQ multiplex PCR; TCRdb stores just in-frame clones and leaves some out. The table lists some 340,000 clones, 85% to 95% of them singletons. Source material: PBMCs or T cells enriched from blood (not recorded which). The receptors come from a woman aged 30 to 39 who had been exposed to COVID-19.

The V gene is TRBV19, the J gene TRBJ2-1, with 9 bases that match TRBD2. Per the germline V gene, CDR1 is LNHDA and CDR2 is SQIVND (reference sequence). Trimming took 5 bases from V and 7 from J; bases not matched to a gene: 9. This CDR3 region has 15 residues. The CDR3 coding sequence is TGTGCCAGTAGTCCAAGCGGGGGGCTCTATAATGAGCAGTTCTTC. Protein: CASSPSGGLYNEQFF.

The J gene is TRBJ2-3, the V gene TRBV30, with 7 bases aligning to TRBD2. Looked up from germline, CDR1 is GTSNPN and CDR2 is SVGIG (reference sequence). The CDR3 is 14 residues long. V shed 0 bases, J shed 4 bases, and the junction held 4 bases outside the gene matches. The CDR3, as DNA: TGTGCCTGGAGTGTCTGGGGAGGGGCAGATACGCAGTATTTT. Protein: CAWSVWGGADTQYF.

The rearrangement uses TRBV5-1 and TRBJ1-4, with 7 bases that match TRBD1. In germline, CDR1 is SGHRS, CDR2 YFSETQ. V shed 0 bases and J 3 bases; nucleotides not matched to a gene: 8. The CDR3 consists of 17 residues. The CDR3 sequence: CASSLAGGGRPNEKLFF. CDR3 bases: TGCGCCAGCAGCTTGGCCGGAGGGGGCCGCCCTAATGAAAAACTGTTTTTT.

V gene TRBV18 combines with J gene TRBJ1-5; 8 bases line up with TRBD1. V was pared by 3 bases and J by 5 bases, with 6 bases of the junction left unmatched. The CDR3 length is 15 residues. Germline V gene data show CDR1 as KGHSH and CDR2 as LQKENI. CDR3 sequence (DNA): TGTGCCAGCTCACCGTCAGGGGGCGGATATCAGCCCCAGCATTTT. Encoded protein: CASSPSGGGYQPQHF.

The chain carries TRBV2 and TRBJ1-1; a possible D gene is TRBD1 (6 bases). V was pared by 5 bases and J by 8 bases, with 12 bases between. This CDR3 is built from 12 residues. CDR1 and CDR2 from the germline V gene are SNHLY and FYNNEI. The CDR3 spells CASSQGLGEAFF. For the CDR3, the DNA is TGTGCCAGCAGTCAGGGGTTAGGGGAAGCTTTCTTT.

J is TRBJ1-2 and V is TRBV10-3; 10 bases fit TRBD1. Looked up from germline, CDR1 is ENHRY and CDR2 is SYGVKD. V shed 3 bases, J shed 0 bases, and the junction held 7 bases outside the gene matches. CDR3 length: 17 amino acids. CDR3 loop: CAISEPDRGRANYGYTF. The DNA of the CDR3 is TGTGCCATCAGTGAACCCGACAGGGGGCGCGCTAACTATGGCTACACCTTC.

This clone was picked up one time. The rearrangement joins TRBV7-8 to TRBJ2-1, with TRBD1 matching over 9 bases. Trimming at V came to 5 bases and at J to 7 bases, leaving 15 bases not matched to a gene. The CDR3 totals 17 residues. CDR1 SGHVS and CDR2 FQNEAQ come from the germline V gene. The CDR3 loop is CASSGGQGMMVGNEQFF. The CDR3 DNA sequence: TGTGCCAGCAGCGGCGGACAGGGGATGATGGTAGGGAATGAGCAGTTCTTC.

The rearrangement links TRBV5-1 to TRBJ1-2; 10 bases agree with TRBD1. J was trimmed by 3 bases and V by 4 bases; bases with no gene match: 3. This CDR3 has 14 residues. Germline values: CDR1 SGHRS, CDR2 YFSETQ. The CDR3 DNA reads TGCGCCAGCAGCGAAGGGACAGGGGACTATGGCTACACCTTC. Amino acids: CASSEGTGDYGYTF.

In its sample, this clone was seen a few times. The gene calls are TRBV19 and TRBJ1-1; 8 bases line up with TRBD1. There are 13 residues in the CDR3. CDR1 LNHDA and CDR2 SQIVND come from the germline V gene (reference sequence). J was trimmed by 4 bases and V by 7 bases; bases with no gene match: 5. The chain's CDR3 is CASTATGVTEAFF. The CDR3 region has the DNA TGTGCCAGTACCGCGACAGGGGTCACTGAAGCTTTCTTT.

The V gene is TRBV10-1, the J gene TRBJ1-2; D gene unclear. CDR1 and CDR2 (germline): WNHNN, SYGVQD (reference sequence). CDR3 length: 13 amino acids. Deletions cut 4 bases from V and 3 bases from J, with 9 bases between. CDR3 in amino acids: CASSVRPHYGYTF. The CDR3 DNA reads TGCGCCAGCAGTGTGAGGCCTCACTATGGCTACACCTTC.

The table lists this clone with a count of one. V usage is TRBV28 and J usage is TRBJ1-2; no reliable D call. Deletions cut 1 base from V and 2 bases from J, with 8 bases between. The CDR3 is 14 residues long. Germline loops: CDR1 MDHEN, CDR2 SYDVKM. The CDR3 nucleotides are TGTGCCAGCAGTTTATCTGTAATAAACTATGGCTACACCTTC. Its translation: CASSLSVINYGYTF.

The V call is TRBV27, the J call TRBJ1-2; 9 bases are a match to TRBD1. Germline CDR1 reads MNHEY; CDR2 reads SMNVEV (reference sequence). The V and J ends lost 6 bases and 8 bases, in that order; junction bases with no gene match: 16. This CDR3 comprises 16 residues. The CDR3 is CASRSPGTGHVGGYTF. The CDR3 region has the DNA TGTGCCAGCAGAAGTCCCGGGACAGGGCATGTCGGGGGCTACACCTTC.

The rearrangement links TRBV7-9 to TRBJ2-2; TRBD2 aligns across 7 bases. The ends lost 5 bases at V and 6 bases at J; junction bases unmatched: 3. Germline V CDR1 and CDR2: SEHNR, FQNEAQ (reference sequence). The CDR3 extends over 13 amino acids. The CDR3 DNA sequence: TGTGCCAGCAGCCCGCGGGGGTCCGGGGAGCTGTTTTTT. Residues: CASSPRGSGELFF.

The V call is TRBV10-3, the J call TRBJ2-3; TRBD2 might be the D (6 bases). From germline, CDR1 is ENHRY and CDR2 SYGVKD. The CDR3 runs 14 residues. V lost 0 bases and J 8 bases, leaving 12 bases between the germline ends. The CDR3 nucleotides are TGTGCCATCAGTGAGTCGGGAGAGGGAGGTACGCAGTATTTT. It specifies CAISESGEGGTQYF.

V is TRBV5-6 and J is TRBJ1-2; D remains ambiguous. Germline CDR1 and CDR2: SGHDT and YYEEEE. The CDR3 sequence is 14 residues long. The germline V and J ends were trimmed by 0 bases and 5 bases, with 11 bases remaining between them. Here the CDR3 DNA reads TGTGCCAGCAGCTTGGAGAGGAGGGTTTATGGCTACACCTTC. Translation gives CASSLERRVYGYTF.

The rearrangement joins TRBV5-6 to TRBJ1-2; TRBD1 agrees at 8 bases. V was pared by 2 bases and J by 6 bases, with 6 bases of the junction left unmatched. The germline CDR1 and CDR2 sequences are SGHDT and YYEEEE. This CDR3 contains 14 residues. Written as DNA, the CDR3 is TGTGCCAGCAGCTTCGGCAGGGGGCCTGATGGCTACACCTTC. Its protein product is CASSFGRGPDGYTF.

The chain links TRBV5-8 to TRBJ1-3; tentatively, D is TRBD1 (5 bases). The length of the CDR3 is 15 residues. With 6 bases removed from V and 0 bases from J, the gap between germline ends came to 13 bases. The germline gives CDR1 SGHTS, CDR2 YDEGEE. The CDR3 nucleotides are TGTGCCAGCATCAATAGGGGAATCTCTGGAAACACCATATATTTT. Residues: CASINRGISGNTIYF.

This clone has just one count. The chain recombines TRBV5-5 with TRBJ1-1; D is uncertain. V lost 1 base, J lost 7 bases, and 8 bases lay in between. CDR1 is SGHKS, CDR2 YYEKEE, per germline (reference sequence). The CDR3 spans 12 residues. The CDR3 protein is CASSLPGYEAFF. CDR3 DNA sequence: TGTGCCAGCAGCTTGCCCGGGTATGAAGCTTTCTTT.

This chain joins TRBV27 and TRBJ1-4; possibly TRBD1 for D (6 bases). Trimming cost V 2 bases and J 8 bases, with 21 bases left between them. The germline CDR1 and CDR2 sequences are MNHEY and SMNVEV (reference sequence). The CDR3 has 17 residues. The CDR3, as DNA: TGTGCCAGCAGTTTACCCGATGGTGGGGGCGATCGGGAAAAACTGTTTTTT. It is translated as CASSLPDGGGDREKLFF.

J is TRBJ1-1 and V is TRBV7-8, with TRBD1 as a possible D gene (6 bases). Germline CDR1 and CDR2: SGHVS and FQNEAQ. This CDR3 comprises 16 residues. V lost 6 bases, J lost 4 bases, and 21 bases lay in between. In DNA, the CDR3 is TGTGCCAGCAGTTTCCGGCGGGGGGCGCAAGGCACTGAAGCTTTCTTT. Translating it yields CASSFRRGAQGTEAFF.

This chain connects TRBV21-1 to TRBJ2-7; the D call of TRBD1 is as the table states it, not checked on the DNA. TRBV21-1 is a known pseudogene. The CDR3 has 15 amino acids. Here the CDR3 reads CASSNPGQEGYEQYF. The CDR3 DNA follows: TGTGCCAGCAGCAATCCGGGACAGGAAGGCTACGAGCAGTACTTC.

A single count supports this clone. V usage is TRBV4-3 and J usage is TRBJ1-1, with D possibly matching TRBD1 (6 bases). Germline CDR1 is LGHNA and CDR2 is YSLEER. Trimming removed 0 bases from V and 4 bases from J, with 12 bases in between. This CDR3 has 15 amino acids. The CDR3 here is CASSQDRNRATEAFF. The CDR3 DNA sequence: TGCGCCAGCAGCCAAGATAGGAACAGGGCCACTGAAGCTTTCTTT.

The chain recombines TRBV7-2 with TRBJ2-1; weak D call: TRBD1 (5 bases). The CDR3 has 14 residues. Trimming took 1 base from V and 6 from J, leaving 10 bases between them. CDR1 is SGHTA and CDR2 is FQGNSA in the germline V gene. The DNA of the CDR3 is TGTGCCAGCAGCTTAGGGGGCAGCACCAATGAGCAGTTCTTC. Translation: CASSLGGSTNEQFF.

The rearrangement links TRBV6-2 or TRBV6-3 to TRBJ2-5; no clear D gene. The CDR3 is 13 amino acids. CDR1 is MNHEY, CDR2 SVGEGT, per germline. V was clipped by 2 bases and J by 7 bases, with 11 bases between them. The CDR3 region has the DNA TGTGCCAGCAGTTACCGAGGAGCGATGACCCAGTACTTC. Amino acids: CASSYRGAMTQYF.

The genes are TRBV18 and TRBJ2-5, with 7 bases fitting TRBD2. The CDR3 is 13 residues long. Unmatched junction bases numbered 6, after V lost 6 bases and J lost 5 bases. From germline, CDR1 is KGHSH and CDR2 LQKENI. The CDR3 sequence: CASSLTSLETQYF. In DNA form, the CDR3 reads TGTGCCAGCTCCTTGACTAGCTTGGAGACCCAGTACTTC.

The chain links TRBV6-1 to TRBJ1-3; TRBD1 agrees at 12 bases. Germline CDR1 reads MNHNS; CDR2 reads SASEGT. The CDR3 covers 19 residues. The J segment lost 3 bases and the V segment lost 3 bases, leaving 12 bases of the junction unmatched. This chain's CDR3 is CASSDRIGGQGASGNTIYF. The DNA for the CDR3 is TGTGCCAGCAGTGACCGTATTGGGGGACAGGGGGCTAGTGGAAACACCATATATTTT.